The clone carrying this T cell receptor beta chain was picked up many times. Its antigen is not identified. The junction differs from germline at one of its ends, possibly a read error. This record comes from a study of identifying expanded T cells in peripheral blood. Germline V gene sequence: CDR1 SGHNT, CDR2 YENEEA. The CDR3 covers 16 residues. The repertoire was sequenced with immunoSEQ multiplex PCR; TCRdb's copy has only in-frame clones and lacks some. The sample consists of about 100,000 clones, approximately 84% of them appearing once. Study results and caveats: Clone count variance between approximately two-week samples rose with total template count.

The receptor's source is a person aged 18-69 years in good health. The specimen sequenced was blood. The chain joins TRBV11-3 to TRBJ2-7; TRBD1 agrees at 7 bases. The CDR3 DNA reads as TGTGCCAGCAGTTTAGGAGACTCAGGGGGTATAATCGAGCAGTACTTC. Translated, it gives CASSLGDSGGIIEQYF.